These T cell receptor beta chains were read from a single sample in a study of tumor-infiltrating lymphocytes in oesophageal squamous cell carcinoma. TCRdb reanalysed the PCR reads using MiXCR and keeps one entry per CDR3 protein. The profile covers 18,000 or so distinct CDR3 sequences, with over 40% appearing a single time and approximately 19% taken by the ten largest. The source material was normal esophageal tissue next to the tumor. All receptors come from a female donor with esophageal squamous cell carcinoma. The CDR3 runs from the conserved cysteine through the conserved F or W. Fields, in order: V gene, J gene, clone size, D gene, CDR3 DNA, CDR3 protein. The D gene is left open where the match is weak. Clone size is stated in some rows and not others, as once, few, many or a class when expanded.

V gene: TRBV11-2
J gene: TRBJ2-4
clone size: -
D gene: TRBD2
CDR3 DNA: TGTGCCAGCAGCTTATTTTTTCTAGCGGCCTCCAAAAACATTCAGTACTTC
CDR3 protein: CASSLFFLAASKNIQYF

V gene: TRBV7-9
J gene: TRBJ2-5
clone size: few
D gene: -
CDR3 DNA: TGTGCCAGCAGCTTAGATCTCGGGATCCGGGAGACCCAGTACTTC
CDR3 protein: CASSLDLGIRETQYF

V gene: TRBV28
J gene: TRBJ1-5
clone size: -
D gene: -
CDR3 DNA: TGTGCCAGCAGTCCCCAGGGAAGTCAGCCCCAGCATTTT
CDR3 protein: CASSPQGSQPQHF

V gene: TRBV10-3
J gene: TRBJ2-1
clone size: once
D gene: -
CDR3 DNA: TGTGCCATCAGTGGGGGACGGCAGCGGGACAGCCCCAATGAGCAGTTCTTC
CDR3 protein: CAISGGRQRDSPNEQFF

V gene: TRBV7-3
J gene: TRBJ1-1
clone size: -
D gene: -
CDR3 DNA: TGTGCCAGCAGCTTAGGGGGGTTCTTGAACACTGAAGCTTTCTTT
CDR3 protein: CASSLGGFLNTEAFF

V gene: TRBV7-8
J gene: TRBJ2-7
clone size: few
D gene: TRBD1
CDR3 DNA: TGTGCCAGCAGCTTAGCACAGGGGGGTGCCGAGCAGTACTTC
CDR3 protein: CASSLAQGGAEQYF

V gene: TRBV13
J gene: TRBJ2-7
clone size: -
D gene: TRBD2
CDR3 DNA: TGCGCCAGCAGCTTGGCGGGGGTCTGGGATGAGCAGTACTTC
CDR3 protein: CASSLAGVWDEQYF

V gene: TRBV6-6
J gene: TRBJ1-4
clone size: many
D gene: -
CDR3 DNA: TGTGCCAGCAGTTACATTAATGAAAAACTGTTTTTT
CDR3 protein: CASSYINEKLFF

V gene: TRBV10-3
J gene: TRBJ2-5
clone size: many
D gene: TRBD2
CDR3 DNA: TGTGCCATCAGTGAAGGCCTAGCGGGAGCGGTACCAGAGACCCAGTACTTC
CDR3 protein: CAISEGLAGAVPETQYF

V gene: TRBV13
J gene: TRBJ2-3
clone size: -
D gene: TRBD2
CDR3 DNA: TGTGCCAGCAGCTCAAAGGGACTAGCGGGGGGTTTCACAGATACGCAGTATTTT
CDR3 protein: CASSSKGLAGGFTDTQYF

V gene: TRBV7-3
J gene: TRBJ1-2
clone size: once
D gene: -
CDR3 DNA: TGTGCCAGCAGCCCGGGGATTACGGACTATGGCTACACCTTC
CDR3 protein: CASSPGITDYGYTF

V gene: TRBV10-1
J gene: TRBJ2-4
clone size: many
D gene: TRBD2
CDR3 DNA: TGCGCCAGCAGTGTAGACGGGACGCGGGAGCAGTACTTC
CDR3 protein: CASSVDGTREQYF

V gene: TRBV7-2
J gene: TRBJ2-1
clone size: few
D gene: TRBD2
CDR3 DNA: TGTGCCAGCAGCTTAGTAAGCGGGAGTGGGAATGAGCAGTTCTTC
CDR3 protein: CASSLVSGSGNEQFF

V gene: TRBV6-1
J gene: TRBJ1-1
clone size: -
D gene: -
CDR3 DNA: TGTGCCAGCAGTGGGAGGGGACGGGTCCTTGAAGCTTTCTTT
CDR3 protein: CASSGRGRVLEAFF

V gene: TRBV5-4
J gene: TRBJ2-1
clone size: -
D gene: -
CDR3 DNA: TGTGCCAGCAGCCTGTGGAGCGTCAATGGGCAGTTCTTC
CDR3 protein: CASSLWSVNGQFF

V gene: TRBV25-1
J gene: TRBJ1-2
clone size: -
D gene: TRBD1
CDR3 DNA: TGTGCCAGCAGTGAAGGAGTCAACAGGGGTTATGGCTACACCTTC
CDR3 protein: CASSEGVNRGYGYTF

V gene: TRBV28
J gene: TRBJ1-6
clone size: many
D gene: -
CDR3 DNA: TGTGCCAGCAGTTTGCGGGGTGGGGATTCACCCCTCCACTTT
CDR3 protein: CASSLRGGDSPLHF

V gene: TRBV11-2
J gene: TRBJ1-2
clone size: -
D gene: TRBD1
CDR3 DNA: TGTGCCAGCAGCCCCGGGACAGGGGTAACTGGCTACACCTTC
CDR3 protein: CASSPGTGVTGYTF

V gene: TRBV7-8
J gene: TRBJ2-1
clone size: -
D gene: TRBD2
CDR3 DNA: TGTGCCAGCACCCCCCGGGGCGGGAGCTCCTACAATGAGCAGTTCTTC
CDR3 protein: CASTPRGGSSYNEQFF

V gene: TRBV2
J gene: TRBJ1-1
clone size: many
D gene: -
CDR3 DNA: TGTGCCAGCAGTGAAGGGGAATGGAACACTGAAGCTTTCTTT
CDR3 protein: CASSEGEWNTEAFF

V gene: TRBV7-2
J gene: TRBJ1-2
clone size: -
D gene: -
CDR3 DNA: TGTGCCAGCAGCTTAGGGTTGGGGGACTATGGCTACACCTTC
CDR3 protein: CASSLGLGDYGYTF

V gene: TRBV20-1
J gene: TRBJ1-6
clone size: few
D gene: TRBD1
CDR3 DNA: TGCAGTGCTGGAAAAGGGACAGCAAGCTCCTATAATTCACCCCTCCACTTT
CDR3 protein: CSAGKGTASSYNSPLHF

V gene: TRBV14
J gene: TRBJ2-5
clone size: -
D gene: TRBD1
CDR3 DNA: TGTGCCAGCAGCCAAGAAGGCAGGGGGCGCATGTACCAAGAGACCCAGTACTTC
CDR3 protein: CASSQEGRGRMYQETQYF

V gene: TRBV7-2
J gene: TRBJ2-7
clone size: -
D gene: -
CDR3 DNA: TGTGCCAGCAGCTCCCCCCTAGGGCGGGTCCGGTACGAGCAGTACTTC
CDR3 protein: CASSSPLGRVRYEQYF

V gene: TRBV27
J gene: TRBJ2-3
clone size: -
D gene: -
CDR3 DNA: TGTGCCAGCAGTTTATATCAGCCCACAGATACGCAGTATTTT
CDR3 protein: CASSLYQPTDTQYF

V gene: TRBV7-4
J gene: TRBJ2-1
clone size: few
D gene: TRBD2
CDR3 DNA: TGTGCCAGCAGCTTAGTATTACTACCCGGGGGGAGTGAGCAGTTCTTC
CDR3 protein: CASSLVLLPGGSEQFF

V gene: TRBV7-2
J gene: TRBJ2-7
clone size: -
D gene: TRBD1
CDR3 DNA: TGTGCCAGCGCAACCGGGACAGGGGGCCCCTTGGACACCTTC
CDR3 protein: CASATGTGGPLDTF

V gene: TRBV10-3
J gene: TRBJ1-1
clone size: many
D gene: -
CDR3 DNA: TGTGCCATCAGTGACGGAGCCATGAACACTGAAGCTTTCTTT
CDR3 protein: CAISDGAMNTEAFF

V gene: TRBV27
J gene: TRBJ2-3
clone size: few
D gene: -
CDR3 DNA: TGTGCCAGCAGTACCACAGATACGCAGTATTTT
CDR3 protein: CASSTTDTQYF

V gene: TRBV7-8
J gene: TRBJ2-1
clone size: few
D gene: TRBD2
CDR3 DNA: TGTGCCAGCAGCTTATTGCTAGCGGGAGGAGAGAGCGTCCTCGAGCAGTTCTTC
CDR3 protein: CASSLLLAGGESVLEQFF

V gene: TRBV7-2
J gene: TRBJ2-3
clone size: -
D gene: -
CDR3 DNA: TGTGCCAGCAGCTTAGCCCCAAAAGCGCAGTATTTT
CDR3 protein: CASSLAPKAQYF

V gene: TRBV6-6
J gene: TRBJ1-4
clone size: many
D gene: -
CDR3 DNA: TGTGCCAGCAGTTACTCGAGTGAAAAACTGTTTTTT
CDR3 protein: CASSYSSEKLFF

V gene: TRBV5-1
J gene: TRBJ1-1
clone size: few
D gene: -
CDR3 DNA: TGCGCCAGCGGGGGGGGGGCGGACACTGAAGCTTTCTTT
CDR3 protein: CASGGGADTEAFF

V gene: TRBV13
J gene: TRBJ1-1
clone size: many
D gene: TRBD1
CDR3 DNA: TGTGCCAGCAGCTTACGCGGGACAGGGGTCGCTTTCTTT
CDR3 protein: CASSLRGTGVAFF

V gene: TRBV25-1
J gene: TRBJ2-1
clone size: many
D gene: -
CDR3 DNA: TGTGCCAGCAGTGATCCGAGAAGGTTCTCCAATGAGCAGTTCTTC
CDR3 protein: CASSDPRRFSNEQFF

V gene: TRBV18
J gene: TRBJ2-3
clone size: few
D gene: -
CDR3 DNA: TGTGCCAGCTCCATCACAGGGCCAGATACGCAGTATTTT
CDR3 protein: CASSITGPDTQYF

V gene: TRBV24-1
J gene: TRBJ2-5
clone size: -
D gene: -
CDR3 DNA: TGTGCCACCAGTGATTTGGGCCAAGAGACCCAGTACTTC
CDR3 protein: CATSDLGQETQYF

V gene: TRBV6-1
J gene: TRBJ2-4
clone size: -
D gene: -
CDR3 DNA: TGTGCCAGCAGCCCCCTTAGACTGGGAACTGGCAAAAACATTCAGTACTTC
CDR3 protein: CASSPLRLGTGKNIQYF

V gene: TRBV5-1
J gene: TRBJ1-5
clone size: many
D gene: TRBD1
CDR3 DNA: TGCGCCAGCAGCGCCGGGACAGGGTTTAATCAGCCCCAGCATTTT
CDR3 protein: CASSAGTGFNQPQHF

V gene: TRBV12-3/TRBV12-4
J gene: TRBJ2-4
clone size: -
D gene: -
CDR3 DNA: TGTGCCAGCAGCTCCGGACAGAAAAACATTCAGTACTTC
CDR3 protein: CASSSGQKNIQYF

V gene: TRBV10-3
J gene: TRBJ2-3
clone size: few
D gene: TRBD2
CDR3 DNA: TGTGCCATCAGTGAGTCTCGACTAGCGGGAGGAACAGATACGCAGTATTTT
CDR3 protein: CAISESRLAGGTDTQYF

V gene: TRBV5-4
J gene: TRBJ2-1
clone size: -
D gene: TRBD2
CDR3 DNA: TGCGCCAGCAGCTTGGGAGGGACTAGCGGGAGAAATGAGCAGTTCTTC
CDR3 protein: CASSLGGTSGRNEQFF

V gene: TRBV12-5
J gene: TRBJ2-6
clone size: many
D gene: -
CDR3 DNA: -
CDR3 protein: CASGHDRGVWLHLRF

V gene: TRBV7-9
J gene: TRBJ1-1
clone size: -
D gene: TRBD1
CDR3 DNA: TGTGCCAGCAGACGACAGGGTAGGGTGAACACTGAAGCTTTCTTT
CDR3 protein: CASRRQGRVNTEAFF

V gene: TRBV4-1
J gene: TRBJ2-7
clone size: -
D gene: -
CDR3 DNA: TGCGCCAGCAGCCAAGATTCTTCCTCCTTTCGAGGCGAGCAGTACTTC
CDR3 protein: CASSQDSSSFRGEQYF

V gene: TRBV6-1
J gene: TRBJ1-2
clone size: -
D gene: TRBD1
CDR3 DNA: TGTGCCAGCAGTCGGGGGGGCACAGGGGCTCAAGGCTACACCTTC
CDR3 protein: CASSRGGTGAQGYTF

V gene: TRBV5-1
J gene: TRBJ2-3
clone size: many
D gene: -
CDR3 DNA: TGCGCCAGCAGCTTGGGTATAGCCGGAACAGATACGCAGTATTTT
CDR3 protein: CASSLGIAGTDTQYF

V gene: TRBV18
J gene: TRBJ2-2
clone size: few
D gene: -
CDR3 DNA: TGTGCCAGCTCACCACCGTCAGTTTCGGCCGGGGAGCTGTTTTTT
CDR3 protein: CASSPPSVSAGELFF

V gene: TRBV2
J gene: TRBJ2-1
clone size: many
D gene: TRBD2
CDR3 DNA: TGTGCCAGCAGTGAGGTAGCTTTCGCGGGAGAGGGTGAGCAGTTCTTC
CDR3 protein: CASSEVAFAGEGEQFF

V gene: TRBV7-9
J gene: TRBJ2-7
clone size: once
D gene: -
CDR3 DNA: TGTGCCAGCAGCTCGATAGGACACACCACCTACAATGAGCAGTACTTC
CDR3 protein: CASSSIGHTTYNEQYF

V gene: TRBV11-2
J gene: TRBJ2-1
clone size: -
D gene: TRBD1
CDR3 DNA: TGTGCCAGCAGTTTAGAAGGGACAGGTTACAATGAGCAGTTCTTC
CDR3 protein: CASSLEGTGYNEQFF

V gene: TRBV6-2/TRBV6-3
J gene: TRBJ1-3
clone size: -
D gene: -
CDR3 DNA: TGTGCCAGCAGTTCCCGACAGATCTCTGGAAACACCATATATTTT
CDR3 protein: CASSSRQISGNTIYF